A single sample is the source of the 29 T cell receptor beta chains below, sequenced in a study of T cells in localized non-small cell lung cancer. Method: immunoSEQ multiplex PCR; TCRdb's copy keeps in-frame clones and lacks some. The profile shows about 26,000 clones, around 85% of them singletons. Material: peripheral blood, obtained before any cancer treatment. The source is a female donor of 60 years or more with stage II squamous cell lung carcinoma.

This chain joins TRBV5-1 and TRBJ1-2; TRBD1 matches 8 bases. V was clipped by 0 bases and J by 3 bases; unmatched bases: 1. Germline CDR1 SGHRS, CDR2 YFSETQ. There are 14 residues in the CDR3. The CDR3 DNA reads as TGCGCCAGCAGCTTGGAGACAGGGGACTATGGCTACACCTTC. Its translation is CASSLETGDYGYTF.

The chain joins TRBV7-8 to TRBJ1-6; no definite D call. The CDR3 covers 16 residues. Germline loops: CDR1 SGHVS, CDR2 FQNEAQ. The V gene lost 0 bases and the J gene lost 10 bases, with 16 bases spanning the gap. The CDR3 bases are TGTGCCAGCAGCTTAGCGATAGAAGTCCTCCAATCACCCCTCCACTTT. Its protein is CASSLAIEVLQSPLHF.

V usage is TRBV5-4 and J usage is TRBJ2-7; 8 bases align to TRBD2. Per the germline V gene, CDR1 is SGHNT and CDR2 is YYREEE (reference sequence). CDR3 length: 15 amino acids. Trimming cost V 4 bases and J 5 bases; bases outside gene matches: 11. In DNA, the CDR3 is TGTGCCAGCAGCCCGACTAGCGCCGACGGCAACGAGCAGTACTTC. It yields the protein CASSPTSADGNEQYF.

The J gene is TRBJ1-1, the V gene TRBV5-1; a weak D match, TRBD1 (6 bases). Germline CDR1 SGHRS, CDR2 YFSETQ. CDR3 size: 13 residues. The V end lost 2 bases, the J end lost 5 bases, and 10 bases lay between the germline ends. The CDR3 coding sequence is TGCGCCAGCAGCTTACAGGGTAGTACTGAAGCTTTCTTT. This sequence encodes CASSLQGSTEAFF. Full variable domain (rest looked up from reference TRBV5-1 and TRBJ1-1): KAGVTQTPRYLIKTRGQQVTLSCSPISGHRSVSWYQQTPGQGLQFLFEYFSETQRNKGNFPGRFSGRQFSNSRSEMNVSTLELGDSALYLCASSLQGSTEAFFGQGTRLTVV.

The V and J genes are TRBV6-4 and TRBJ2-1; D is perhaps TRBD2 (6 bases). The V and J ends lost 10 bases and 12 bases respectively, with 25 bases between them. Germline V CDR1 and CDR2: MRHNA, SNTAGT. CDR3 length: 14 residues. CDR3 amino acids: CATSRGGSGRGQFF. CDR3 nucleotides: TGTGCCACTTCGAGAGGAGGTAGCGGTAGGGGGCAGTTCTTC.

The J gene is TRBJ1-1, the V gene TRBV7-6; 9 positions agree with TRBD1. The CDR3 runs 15 residues. In germline, CDR1 is SGHVS, CDR2 FNYEAQ. The V and J ends lost 4 bases and 0 bases, in that order; junction bases with no gene match: 3. This CDR3 is CASSSGQGLNTEAFF. The CDR3 nucleotides read TGTGCCAGCAGCTCGGGACAGGGCTTGAACACTGAAGCTTTCTTT.

This rearrangement joins TRBV2 to TRBJ2-5; D is possibly TRBD2 (7 bases). The germline gives CDR1 SNHLY, CDR2 FYNNEI. With 2 bases removed from V and 3 bases from J, the gap between germline ends came to 28 bases. This CDR3 has 20 residues. CDR3 in amino acids: CASSEREGSRRGNKEETQYF. DNA for the CDR3: TGTGCCAGCAGTGAAAGGGAGGGGTCGCGGAGGGGGAATAAGGAAGAGACCCAGTACTTC.

This clone has a single count. V usage is TRBV19 and J usage is TRBJ2-7; no firm D call. Germline CDR1 is LNHDA and CDR2 is SQIVND (reference sequence). V lost 6 bases to trimming and J lost 7 bases, with 22 bases between them. CDR3 length: 15 residues. CDR3: CASRTGTDPVREQYF. CDR3 DNA: TGTGCCAGTAGAACCGGCACGGACCCCGTGAGGGAGCAGTACTTC.

The J gene is TRBJ2-6, the V gene TRBV15; 7 positions agree with TRBD1. Germline values: CDR1 LNHNV, CDR2 YYDKDF (reference sequence). V trimming: 8 bases; J trimming: 0 bases; junction bases outside the gene matches: 7. There are 16 residues in the CDR3. This chain's CDR3 is CATSGGFPSGANVLTF. The CDR3 DNA reads TGTGCCACCTCAGGGGGTTTCCCCTCTGGGGCCAACGTCCTGACTTTC.

The chain recombines TRBV28 with TRBJ2-2, with D hard to call. The ends were cut back, 6 bases at V and 5 bases at J, with 13 bases in the middle. This CDR3 contains 14 residues. Germline V lookup: CDR1 MDHEN, CDR2 SYDVKM. The CDR3 sequence: CASRLALWTGELFF. In DNA form, the CDR3 reads TGTGCCAGCAGACTCGCCCTATGGACCGGGGAGCTGTTTTTT.

The chain uses TRBV10-1 and TRBJ1-4; 10 bases map to TRBD1. Germline V CDR1 and CDR2: WNHNN, SYGVQD (reference sequence). Trimming at V came to 4 bases and at J to 10 bases, leaving 3 bases not matched to a gene. CDR3 length equals 13 residues. DNA for the CDR3: TGCGCCAGCAGTGCCGGACAGGGGGGAAAACTGTTTTTT. Translating it yields CASSAGQGGKLFF.

The chain links TRBV19 to TRBJ1-1; the D gene is possibly TRBD1 (6 bases). The CDR3 covers 16 residues. In germline, CDR1 is LNHDA, CDR2 SQIVND (reference sequence). Between the trimmed V and J ends, which lost 2 bases and 0 bases, there was a span of 13 bases. CDR3 sequence (DNA): TGTGCCAGTAGTATACAGGGGTTCCTCATGAACACTGAAGCTTTCTTT. Protein: CASSIQGFLMNTEAFF.

This chain links TRBV5-1 with TRBJ2-7, with 13 positions matching TRBD2. With V trimmed by 0 bases and J by 10 bases, 10 bases remained unmatched. The V gene's germline CDR1 is SGHRS and CDR2 YFSETQ. The CDR3 runs 16 residues. The CDR3 loop is CASSLAGLAGATFQYF. The CDR3 nucleotides read TGCGCCAGCAGCTTGGCCGGACTAGCGGGAGCGACGTTCCAGTACTTC.

The rearrangement links TRBV4-3 to TRBJ1-6, with D possibly matching TRBD1 (5 bases). The CDR3 is made up of 15 amino acids. The V gene's germline CDR1 is LGHNA and CDR2 YSLEER. The germline V and J ends were trimmed by 1 base and 10 bases, with 14 bases remaining between them. CDR3 sequence: CASSQVGQGGSPLHF. The CDR3 nucleotides are TGCGCCAGCAGCCAAGTAGGTCAGGGCGGCTCACCCCTCCACTTT.

The chain employs TRBV30 and TRBJ1-3; D not resolved. The CDR3 is 16 residues long. Germline CDR1 and CDR2: GTSNPN and SVGIG (reference sequence). V was trimmed by 3 bases and J by 0 bases, leaving 15 bases between them. The CDR3 loop is CAWSRLRAYSGNTIYF. The CDR3, as DNA: TGTGCCTGGAGCCGACTTAGAGCTTACTCTGGAAACACCATATATTTT.

CDR3 sequence: CAWSVYGGSYNEQFF. CDR3 DNA sequence: TGTGCCTGGAGTGTATATGGGGGCTCCTACAATGAGCAGTTCTTC. This rearrangement joins TRBV30 to TRBJ2-1; D is tentatively TRBD1 or TRBD2 (5 bases each). The germline CDR1 and CDR2 sequences are GTSNPN and SVGIG (reference sequence). V was shortened by 0 bases and J by 0 bases, with 9 bases between the two germline ends. The CDR3 length is 15 residues.

This chain links TRBV15 with TRBJ1-5; possibly TRBD1 for D (6 bases). From germline, CDR1 is LNHNV and CDR2 YYDKDF (reference sequence). The CDR3 extends over 13 amino acids. Trimming took off 4 bases at V and 3 bases at J, with 7 bases between the two ends. The CDR3 here is CATSKGHNQPQHF. Written as DNA, the CDR3 is TGTGCCACCAGCAAGGGACACAATCAGCCCCAGCATTTT.

CDR3 protein: CASSATGSTEAFF. CDR3 DNA: TGTGCCAGCAGTGCCACAGGGTCCACTGAAGCTTTCTTT. V and J are TRBV27 and TRBJ1-1; D is possibly TRBD1 (6 bases). The germline V gene has CDR1 MNHEY and CDR2 SMNVEV (reference sequence). CDR3 length: 13 residues. V was trimmed by 5 bases and J by 4 bases, leaving 11 bases between them.

The chain has TRBV28 and TRBJ2-4; 9 bases match TRBD1. This CDR3 has 18 residues. CDR1 MDHEN and CDR2 SYDVKM come from the germline V gene. V dropped 5 bases and J dropped 8; count of bases not matched to a gene: 19. CDR3 in DNA: TGTGCCAGCAGTCTACACCCGGACAGGGGCCTACGGGAGGACATTCAGTACTTC. Translation: CASSLHPDRGLREDIQYF.

V usage is TRBV5-5 and J usage is TRBJ2-3, with 7 bases matching TRBD2. Per the germline V gene, CDR1 is SGHKS and CDR2 is YYEKEE (reference sequence). This CDR3 spans 15 amino acids. V gave up 4 bases and J gave up 1 base; unmatched junction bases: 6. This CDR3 is CASSLPSGRTDTQYF. As DNA, the CDR3 is TGTGCCAGCAGCCTCCCTAGCGGCCGCACAGATACGCAGTATTTT.

This chain connects TRBV7-9 to TRBJ1-1; D is unclear. Germline CDR1 and CDR2: SEHNR and FQNEAQ (reference sequence). V dropped 7 bases and J dropped 1 base, with 10 bases sitting between them. This CDR3 has 13 residues. The CDR3 protein is CASTPYRNTEAFF. CDR3 nucleotides: TGTGCCAGCACCCCCTACAGGAACACTGAAGCTTTCTTT. Together with reference TRBV7-9 and TRBJ1-1, the CDR3 gives the full variable domain: DTGVSQNPRHKITKRGQNVTFRCDPISEHNRLYWYRQTLGQGPEFLTYFQNEAQLEKSRLLSDRFSAERPKGSFSTLEIQRTEQGDSAMYLCASTPYRNTEAFFGQGTRLTVV.

V is TRBV9 and J is TRBJ1-3, with a weak D call TRBD1 (5 bases). The CDR3 consists of 14 residues. V was shortened by 5 bases and J by 2 bases, with 11 bases between the two germline ends. Germline CDR1 SGDLS, CDR2 YYNGEE. The CDR3 DNA reads TGTGCCAGCAGGGCTGGGGACCCTGGAAACACCATATATTTT. Translation gives CASRAGDPGNTIYF. Drawing the rest from reference TRBV9 and TRBJ1-3, the complete variable domain is DSGVTQTPKHLITATGQRVTLRCSPRSGDLSVYWYQQSLDQGLQFLIQYYNGEERAKGNILERFSAQQFPDLHSELNLSSLELGDSALYFCASRAGDPGNTIYFGEGSWLTVV.

The chain employs TRBV2 and TRBJ2-4; 8 positions match TRBD1. The CDR3 sequence is 17 residues long. Germline CDR1 is SNHLY and CDR2 is FYNNEI. J was trimmed by 1 base and V by 4 bases; bases with no gene match: 9. The CDR3 loop is CASSANQGARAKNIQYF. CDR3 nucleotide sequence: TGTGCCAGCAGTGCGAACCAGGGGGCGCGGGCCAAAAACATTCAGTACTTC.

V and J are TRBV30 and TRBJ1-5; tentatively, D is TRBD1 (5 bases). The V gene lost 1 base and the J gene lost 4 bases, with 14 bases spanning the gap. The V gene's germline CDR1 is GTSNPN and CDR2 SVGIG (reference sequence). The CDR3 runs 15 residues. The CDR3 loop reads CAWSGAAAGNQPQHF. Written as DNA, the CDR3 is TGTGCCTGGAGTGGGGCTGCGGCAGGGAATCAGCCCCAGCATTTT.

The chain links TRBV10-3 to TRBJ2-3; TRBD2 matches at 8 bases. Trimming cost V 5 bases and J 0 bases; bases outside gene matches: 16. Per the germline V gene, CDR1 is ENHRY and CDR2 is SYGVKD. This CDR3 region has 19 residues. Here the CDR3 reads CAISRGGGLQRRSTDTQYF. CDR3 in DNA: TGTGCCATCAGTCGGGGGGGCGGCCTGCAAAGACGAAGCACAGATACGCAGTATTTT.

The V gene is TRBV5-5, the J gene TRBJ2-5; D perhaps matches TRBD1 (6 bases). This CDR3 contains 15 residues. The V and J ends lost 0 bases and 3 bases respectively, with 12 bases between them. The V gene's germline CDR1 is SGHKS and CDR2 YYEKEE (reference sequence). Here the CDR3 DNA reads TGTGCCAGCAGCTTGGCCCCAGGGGATAAAGAGACCCAGTACTTC. It codes for CASSLAPGDKETQYF.

The sample holds a few counts of this clone. The CDR3 here is CASSPKPTPEAFF. The CDR3 nucleotides read TGTGCCAGCAGCCCAAAACCGACACCTGAAGCTTTCTTT. The chain employs TRBV28 and TRBJ1-1; D not resolved. V was pared by 6 bases and J by 6 bases, with 14 bases between. This CDR3 spans 13 amino acids. Germline values: CDR1 MDHEN, CDR2 SYDVKM.

This chain joins TRBV5-1 and TRBJ1-2; D is undetermined. The length of the CDR3 is 14 residues. Trimming shortened V by 0 bases and J by 0 bases, and 6 bases separated the two germline ends. Germline CDR1 and CDR2: SGHRS and YFSETQ. Here the CDR3 DNA reads TGCGCCAGCAGCTTGGAATCAACTAACTATGGCTACACCTTC. It yields the protein CASSLESTNYGYTF.

The rearrangement links TRBV7-2 to TRBJ1-4, with a tentative D call TRBD1 (6 bases). V lost 3 bases and J lost 10, with 15 bases in between. Germline CDR1 reads SGHTA; CDR2 reads FQGNSA. The length of the CDR3 is 14 residues. In DNA form, the CDR3 reads TGTGCCAGCAGCTTTGCCTGGAAGGGGGGAAAACTGTTTTTT. Translating it yields CASSFAWKGGKLFF.